Listed below are T cell receptor beta chains from one sample, sequenced in a study of T cell responses to AZD1222 COVID-19 vaccine. Produced via immunoSEQ multiplex PCR; TCRdb's table is partial and in-frame only. This table holds about 130,000 clones, about 88% found once. Here the sequenced sample was peripheral blood, taken 28 days after the second AZD1222 dose. These receptor sequences come from an adult who received the AZD1222 COVID-19 vaccine. Both conserved end residues are part of each CDR3. Each record gives: clone size, D gene, V gene, J gene, CDR3 DNA, CDR3 protein. D genes are given only for firm matches. Some rows have no size entry. The others give once, few or many, or a class for an expanded clone.

>-|TRBD1|TRBV7-9|TRBJ1-2
TGTGCCAGCAGCCCCGGGACAGGGGGGGACTATGGCTACACCTTC
CASSPGTGGDYGYTF
>-|-|TRBV18|TRBJ2-5
TGTGCCAGCTCCCTGGAGGAAGAGACCCAGTACTTC
CASSLEEETQYF
>-|TRBD1|TRBV30|TRBJ2-2
TGTGCCTGGACTCTGGGACAGGGGTTCACCGGGGAGCTGTTTTTT
CAWTLGQGFTGELFF
>-|-|TRBV27|TRBJ1-6
TGTGCCAGCAGCCCATGGAGTTATAGTTCACCCCTCCACTTT
CASSPWSYSSPLHF
>-|-|TRBV9|TRBJ2-7
TGTGCCAGCAGCGTCTCTTACGGAAACTACGAGCAGTACTTC
CASSVSYGNYEQYF
>-|TRBD1|TRBV28|TRBJ1-1
TGTGCCAGCAGTAACCAGGGGGCCATTCTGAACACTGAAGCTTTCTTT
CASSNQGAILNTEAFF
>-|-|TRBV5-4|TRBJ2-3
TGTGCCAGCAGCCTTAGCACAGATACGCAGTATTTT
CASSLSTDTQYF
>-|-|TRBV30|TRBJ1-1
TGTGCCTGGAGTTTAACAGGGAACACTGAAGCTTTCTTT
CAWSLTGNTEAFF
>-|-|TRBV19|TRBJ2-1
TGTGCCAGTAGTATGTCACTCTCCTACAATGAGCAGTTCTTC
CASSMSLSYNEQFF
>-|TRBD1|TRBV18|TRBJ2-7
TGTGCCAGCTCACCACGGTCAGGGACAGGAGGAGGCGAGCAGTACTTC
CASSPRSGTGGGEQYF
>-|-|TRBV10-1|TRBJ2-4
TGCGCCAGCAGTGAGTACCTAGAGGGCATTCAGTACTTC
CASSEYLEGIQYF
>many|TRBD2|TRBV11-3|TRBJ2-1
TGTGCCAGCAGCTTAGGGACTAGCGGGGGGGCCAATGAGCAGTTCTTC
CASSLGTSGGANEQFF
>-|TRBD1|TRBV7-9|TRBJ2-7
TGTGCCAGCAGCCTAGGGGGCCGATACGAGCAGTACTTC
CASSLGGRYEQYF
>-|TRBD2|TRBV27|TRBJ2-1
TGTGCCAGCAGGGTAGCGGGCCTCTCCTACAATGAGCAGTTCTTC
CASRVAGLSYNEQFF
>-|TRBD1|TRBV27|TRBJ1-3
TGTGCCAGCAGCACAGGGGGCTTTGGAAACACCATATATTTT
CASSTGGFGNTIYF
>-|TRBD1|TRBV9|TRBJ1-2
TGTGCCAGCAGCTCCCGGGGGGACAGGGCTGGCTATGGCTACACCTTC
CASSSRGDRAGYGYTF
>-|-|TRBV6-1|TRBJ2-2
TGTGCCAGCAGTGAAAGCAGGGCCGGGGAGCTGTTTTTT
CASSESRAGELFF
>-|-|TRBV7-4|TRBJ1-5
TGTGCCAGCAGCATGCACCAGCCCCAGCATTTT
CASSMHQPQHF
>-|-|TRBV19|TRBJ1-2
TGTGCCAGTAGTATAGTTCTTGGCACAGCGGTCTATGGCTACACCTTC
CASSIVLGTAVYGYTF
>-|TRBD1|TRBV18|TRBJ1-1
TGTGCCAGCTCACTTGGGACAGGGGCGAACACTGAAGCTTTCTTT
CASSLGTGANTEAFF
>-|-|TRBV7-3|TRBJ2-1
TGTGCCAGCAGCTTAATGACAGCTCCCTACAATGAGCAGTTCTTC
CASSLMTAPYNEQFF
>-|-|TRBV5-1|TRBJ2-7
TGCGCCAGCAGCTTGCCAGGGGAAAACGAGCAGTACTTC
CASSLPGENEQYF
>-|TRBD1|TRBV7-9|TRBJ2-3
TGTGCCAGCAGCCCAGGGGGACAGGGGGCGCGAGGCACGCAGTATTTT
CASSPGGQGARGTQYF
>few|TRBD2|TRBV29-1|TRBJ2-3
TGCAGCGTTGAAGGTGGACTAGCGTTGGGCACAGATACGCAGTATTTT
CSVEGGLALGTDTQYF
>-|-|TRBV18|TRBJ2-5
TGTGCCAGCTCACCAAGCAAAGCGTTCTTCCAAGAGACCCAGTACTTC
CASSPSKAFFQETQYF
>-|-|TRBV18|TRBJ2-1
TGTGCCAGCTCTCACAACGACGCATGGGGGAACTACAATGAGCAGTTCTTC
CASSHNDAWGNYNEQFF
>-|-|TRBV5-6|TRBJ2-6
TGTGCCAGCAGCTTGCCAGGGTTCAACCTCGGTGGGGCCAACGTCCTGACTTTC
CASSLPGFNLGGANVLTF
>few|TRBD1|TRBV11-2|TRBJ1-2
TGTGCCAGCAGCTTAGAGGCCGGGACAGGGCCTAACTATGGCTACACCTTC
CASSLEAGTGPNYGYTF
>-|-|TRBV7-9|TRBJ1-2
TGTGCCAGCAGCCTTCACGGAGAGGGCTATGGCTACACCTTC
CASSLHGEGYGYTF
>-|TRBD1|TRBV13|TRBJ2-7
TGTGCCAGCAGCGGGACAGGGTCCGAGCAGTACTTC
CASSGTGSEQYF
>-|-|TRBV19|TRBJ1-6
TGTGCCAGTAGTATCCCCCGAAGGAGCTCCTATAATTCACCCCTCCACTTT
CASSIPRRSSYNSPLHF
>-|-|TRBV6-5|TRBJ1-2
TGTGCCAGCAGGACAACAATTAACTATGGCTACACCTTC
CASRTTINYGYTF
>-|-|TRBV5-6|TRBJ1-2
TGTGCCAGCAGCCGGGCGGGACGGGCAGATTATGGCTACACCTTC
CASSRAGRADYGYTF
>-|-|TRBV2|TRBJ2-3
TGTGCCAGCACCGCTGAGAGCGTCAAGTGGGATACGCAGTATTTT
CASTAESVKWDTQYF
>-|-|TRBV29-1|TRBJ2-7
TGCAGCGTTGGGAGGGCCCGGGGTCCCGAGCAGTACTTC
CSVGRARGPEQYF
>-|-|TRBV5-6|TRBJ2-2
TGTGCCAGCAGCTTAGGAGTCGGGGAGCTGTTTTTT
CASSLGVGELFF
>-|TRBD1|TRBV3-1/TRBV3-2|TRBJ2-1
TGTGCCAGCAGCCCCGACAGGGGGTCCTACAATGAGCAGTTCTTC
CASSPDRGSYNEQFF
>-|-|TRBV30|TRBJ1-5
TGTGCCTGGAGTATAGAGGGTGTTCCGAATCAGCCCCAGCATTTT
CAWSIEGVPNQPQHF
>-|-|TRBV7-2|TRBJ1-2
TGTGCCAGCAGCTCAATGGGGGGTTTCGGCTATGGCTACACCTTC
CASSSMGGFGYGYTF
>-|-|TRBV5-8|TRBJ1-2
TGTGCCAGCAGCTTTCACAGGGCTTATGGCTACACCTTC
CASSFHRAYGYTF
>-|TRBD2|TRBV6-5|TRBJ2-1
TGTGCCAGCTGCGGAGCGGGAGTACCTAATTATGAGCAGTTCTTC
CASCGAGVPNYEQFF
>-|TRBD1|TRBV18|TRBJ2-7
TGTGCCAGCTCACCACCTCGACAGGGTTCCTACGAGCAGTACTTC
CASSPPRQGSYEQYF
>once|-|TRBV18|TRBJ2-6
TGTGCCAGCTCACCGGGGGTCGCTGGGGCCAACGTCCTGACTTTC
CASSPGVAGANVLTF
>-|-|TRBV11-2|TRBJ2-2
TGTTGTTCGGGGTGGAACACCGGGGAGCTGTTTTTT
CCSGWNTGELFF
>-|-|TRBV7-2|TRBJ1-6
TGTGCCAGCACCGCGGAGACCTATAATTCACCCCTCCACTTT
CASTAETYNSPLHF
>-|-|TRBV10-3|TRBJ1-1
TGTGCCATCAGTGAATTCCCGAACACTGAAGCTTTCTTT
CAISEFPNTEAFF
>-|TRBD2|TRBV11-2|TRBJ2-3
TGTGCCAGCAGCTTTAGCGGGAGGGGGGGTTCGCAGTATTTT
CASSFSGRGGSQYF
>-|-|TRBV5-1|TRBJ2-5
TGCGCCAGCAGCTTGCGGGCCCAAGAGACCCAGTACTTC
CASSLRAQETQYF
>-|-|TRBV11-2|TRBJ2-7
TGTGCCAGCAGCTTCGTAGGCAGTTCCTACGAGCAGTACTTC
CASSFVGSSYEQYF
>-|TRBD1|TRBV4-1|TRBJ2-7
TGCGCCAGCAGCCAACGGGACAGGGTCAAAGGAAGCGAGCAGTACTTC
CASSQRDRVKGSEQYF
>-|-|TRBV6-1|TRBJ1-1
TGTGCCAGCAGTGAAAGGGAACGTTATGAAGCTTTCTTT
CASSERERYEAFF
>-|-|TRBV12-3/TRBV12-4|TRBJ2-7
TGTGCCAGCACCACAGGGTCCGAGCAGTACTTC
CASTTGSEQYF
>-|-|TRBV11-2|TRBJ2-5
TGTGCCAGCAGCTTGGTCCAAGAGACCCAGTACTTC
CASSLVQETQYF
>-|-|TRBV14|TRBJ2-3
TGTGCCAGCAGCCCTGGACAGCTGACAAATACGCAGTATTTT
CASSPGQLTNTQYF
>-|TRBD1|TRBV6-2/TRBV6-3|TRBJ1-6
TGTGCCAGCAGTTCGCTAGGACAGGGGAATTCACCCCTCCACTTT
CASSSLGQGNSPLHF